These 7 T cell receptor beta chains came from one sample sequenced in a study of long-term antiretroviral therapy in people with HIV. It was version v3.0 of the immunoSEQ assay that was run at survey level. Produced via immunoSEQ multiplex PCR; TCRdb's table is partial and in-frame only. The sample carries around 16,000 clones, approximately 81% recorded once. The specimen comprised unsorted PBMCs, sampled 0.5 years after starting antiretroviral therapy. These TCRs come from a woman aged 40-49 years with HIV.

The V and J genes are TRBV7-6 and TRBJ2-1; the match to TRBD1 covers 7 bases. This CDR3 is built from 14 residues. Germline V CDR1 and CDR2: SGHVS, FNYEAQ. The V segment lost 3 bases and the J segment 9 bases; nucleotides outside the gene matches: 8. The CDR3 DNA sequence: TGTGCCAGCAGCTTGGAGATAGGGGGCTTTGAGCAGTTCTTC. As protein: CASSLEIGGFEQFF.

V usage is TRBV7-9 and J usage is TRBJ2-3, with 9 bases lining up with TRBD2. The junction had 10 bases not matched to a gene; V was cut back by 2 bases and J by 4 bases. CDR1 is SEHNR, CDR2 FQNEAQ, per germline (reference sequence). The CDR3 sequence is 17 residues long. The CDR3 is CASSLLAGGPIADTQYF. In DNA, the CDR3 is TGTGCCAGCAGCTTATTGGCGGGAGGGCCTATTGCAGATACGCAGTATTTT.

The CDR3 sequence is CASHLPGTSYNEQFF. The CDR3 coding sequence is TGTGCCAGCCATCTACCTGGGACGTCCTACAATGAGCAGTTCTTC. The rearrangement links TRBV7-9 to TRBJ2-1, with D possibly called TRBD1 or TRBD2 (5 bases each). The CDR3 loop spans 15 amino acids. The germline V gene has CDR1 SEHNR and CDR2 FQNEAQ (reference sequence). The V and J ends lost 8 bases and 1 base respectively, with 15 bases between them.

The CDR3 region has the DNA TGTGCCAGCAGTCTTCGGAGGGACGGGGAGCTGTTTTTT. It is translated as CASSLRRDGELFF. J is TRBJ2-2 and V is TRBV7-9; maybe TRBD2 (6 bases). The length of the CDR3 is 13 residues. Between the trimmed V and J ends, which lost 6 bases and 7 bases, there was a span of 12 bases. CDR1 and CDR2 from the germline V gene are SEHNR and FQNEAQ (reference sequence).

This clone was detected a few times. The chain couples TRBV5-1 to TRBJ1-2; 10 bases are a match to TRBD1. Per the germline V gene, CDR1 is SGHRS and CDR2 is YFSETQ. V gave up 4 bases and J gave up 8 bases; unmatched junction bases: 8. The CDR3 runs 14 residues. CDR3 bases: TGCGCCAGCAGCCCGGGTGGGACAGGGGTCGGCTACACCTTC. Its protein product is CASSPGGTGVGYTF.

The DNA for the CDR3 is TGTGCCAGCAGCTCGGCGACAGGGTTTGCCTATGGCTACACCTTC. It encodes CASSSATGFAYGYTF. The V gene is TRBV7-2, the J gene TRBJ1-2; 7 nucleotides align to TRBD1. CDR1 is SGHTA and CDR2 is FQGNSA in the germline V gene. The trim removed 4 bases at V and 4 bases at J, leaving 9 bases unmatched. This CDR3 comprises 15 residues.

This clone was detected once. CDR3 nucleotides: TGTGCCAGCAGCTTAGCGCTTCTAATAGTTGAGCAGTTCTTC. Translated, it gives CASSLALLIVEQFF. V is TRBV7-9 and J is TRBJ2-1; no definite D call. Per germline, CDR1 SEHNR and CDR2 FQNEAQ (reference sequence). The CDR3 is 14 residues long. Trimming cost V 0 bases and J 9 bases, with 12 bases left between them. Drawing the rest from reference TRBV7-9 and TRBJ2-1, the complete variable domain is DTGVSQNPRHKITKRGQNVTFRCDPISEHNRLYWYRQTLGQGPEFLTYFQNEAQLEKSRLLSDRFSAERPKGSFSTLEIQRTEQGDSAMYLCASSLALLIVEQFFGPGTRLTVL.